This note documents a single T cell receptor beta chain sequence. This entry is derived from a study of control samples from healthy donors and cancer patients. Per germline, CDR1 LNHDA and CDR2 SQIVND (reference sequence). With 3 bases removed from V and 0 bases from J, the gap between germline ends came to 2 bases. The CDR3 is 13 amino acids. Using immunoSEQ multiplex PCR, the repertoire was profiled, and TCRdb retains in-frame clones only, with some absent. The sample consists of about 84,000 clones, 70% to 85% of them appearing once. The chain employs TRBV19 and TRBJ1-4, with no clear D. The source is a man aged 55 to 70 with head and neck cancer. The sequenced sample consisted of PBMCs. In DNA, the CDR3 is TGTGCCAGTAGTATTGCAACTAATGAAAAACTGTTTTTT. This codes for CASSIATNEKLFF.